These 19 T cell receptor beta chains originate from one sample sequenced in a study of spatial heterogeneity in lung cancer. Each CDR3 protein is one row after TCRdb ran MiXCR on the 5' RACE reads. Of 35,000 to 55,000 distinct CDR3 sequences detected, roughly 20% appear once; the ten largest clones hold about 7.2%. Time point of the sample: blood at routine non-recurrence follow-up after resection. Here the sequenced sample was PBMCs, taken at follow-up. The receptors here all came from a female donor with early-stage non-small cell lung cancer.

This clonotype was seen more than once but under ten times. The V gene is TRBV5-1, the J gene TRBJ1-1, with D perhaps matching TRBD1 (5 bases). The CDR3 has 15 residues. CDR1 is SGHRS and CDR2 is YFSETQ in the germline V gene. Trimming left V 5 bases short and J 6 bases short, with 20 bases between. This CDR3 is CASRPGQGGFAEAFF. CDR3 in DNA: TGCGCCAGCAGACCCGGGCAGGGAGGGTTTGCTGAAGCTTTCTTT.

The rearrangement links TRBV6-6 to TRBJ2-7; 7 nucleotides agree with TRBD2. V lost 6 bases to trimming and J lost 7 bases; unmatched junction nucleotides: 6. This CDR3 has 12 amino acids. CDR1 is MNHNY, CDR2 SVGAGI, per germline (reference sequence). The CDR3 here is CASRPGLQEQYF. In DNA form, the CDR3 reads TGTGCCAGCAGGCCGGGACTACAGGAGCAGTACTTC.

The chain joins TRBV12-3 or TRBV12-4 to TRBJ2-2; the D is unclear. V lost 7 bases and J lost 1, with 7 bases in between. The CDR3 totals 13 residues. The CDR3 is CASTPLNTGELFF. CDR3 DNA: TGTGCCAGCACCCCTTTGAACACCGGGGAGCTGTTTTTT.

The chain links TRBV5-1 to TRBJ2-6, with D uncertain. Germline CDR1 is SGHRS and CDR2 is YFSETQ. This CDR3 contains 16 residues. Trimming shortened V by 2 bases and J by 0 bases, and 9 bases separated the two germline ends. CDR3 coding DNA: TGCGCCAGCAGCTTTGGTTCCCTCTCTGGGGCCAACGTCCTGACTTTC. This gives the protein CASSFGSLSGANVLTF. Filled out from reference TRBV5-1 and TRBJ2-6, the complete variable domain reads KAGVTQTPRYLIKTRGQQVTLSCSPISGHRSVSWYQQTPGQGLQFLFEYFSETQRNKGNFPGRFSGRQFSNSRSEMNVSTLELGDSALYLCASSFGSLSGANVLTFGAGSRLTVL.

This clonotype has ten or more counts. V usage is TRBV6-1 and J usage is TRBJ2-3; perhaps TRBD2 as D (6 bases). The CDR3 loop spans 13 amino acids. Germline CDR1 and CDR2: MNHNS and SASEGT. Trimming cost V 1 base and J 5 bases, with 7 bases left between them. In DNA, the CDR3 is TGTGCCAGCAGTGAAGGGCGGGGAGATACGCAGTATTTT. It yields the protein CASSEGRGDTQYF.

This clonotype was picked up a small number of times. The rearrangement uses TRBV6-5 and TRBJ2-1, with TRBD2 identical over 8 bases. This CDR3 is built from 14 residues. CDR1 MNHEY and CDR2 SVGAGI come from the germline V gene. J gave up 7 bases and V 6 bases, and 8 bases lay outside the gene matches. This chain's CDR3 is CASSLRGAANEQFF. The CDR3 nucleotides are TGTGCCAGCAGCTTGCGGGGGGCGGCAAATGAGCAGTTCTTC.

The CDR3 DNA is TGCAGTGCTTTACAGGGGAGGGATACGCAGTATTTT. Its protein product is CSALQGRDTQYF. The V call is TRBV20-1, the J call TRBJ2-3, with D tentatively TRBD1 (7 bases). V lost 5 bases to trimming and J lost 6 bases, with 12 bases between them. The CDR3 length is 12 residues. Germline V gene lookup returns CDR1 DFQATT and CDR2 SNEGSKA (reference sequence).

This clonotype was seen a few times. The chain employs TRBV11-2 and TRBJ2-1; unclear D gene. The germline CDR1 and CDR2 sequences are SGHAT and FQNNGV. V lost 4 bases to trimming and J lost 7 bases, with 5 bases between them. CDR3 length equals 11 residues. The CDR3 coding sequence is TGTGCCAGCAGCTCCCCAAATGAGCAGTTCTTC. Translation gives CASSSPNEQFF.

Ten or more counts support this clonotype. The CDR3 DNA reads TGTGCCAGCAGCGTGTCACCAGGGAGAGATGGAAACACCATATATTTT. Translation gives CASSVSPGRDGNTIYF. This sequence joins TRBV9 and TRBJ1-3; D might be TRBD1 (5 bases). There are 16 residues in the CDR3. Trimming took off 2 bases at V and 3 bases at J, with 15 bases between the two ends. Germline CDR1 reads SGDLS; CDR2 reads YYNGEE.

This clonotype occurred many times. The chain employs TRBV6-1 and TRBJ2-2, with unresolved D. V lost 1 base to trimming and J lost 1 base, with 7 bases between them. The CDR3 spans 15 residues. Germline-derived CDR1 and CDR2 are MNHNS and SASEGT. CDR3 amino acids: CASSEEGRNTGELFF. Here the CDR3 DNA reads TGTGCCAGCAGTGAAGAGGGCCGGAACACCGGGGAGCTGTTTTTT.

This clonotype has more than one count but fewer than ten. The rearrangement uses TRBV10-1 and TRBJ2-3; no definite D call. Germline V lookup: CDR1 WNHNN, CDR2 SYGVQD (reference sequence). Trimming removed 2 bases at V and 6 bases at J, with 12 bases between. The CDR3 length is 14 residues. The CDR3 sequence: CASSEAAMTDTQYF. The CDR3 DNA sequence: TGCGCCAGCAGTGAGGCCGCCATGACCGATACGCAGTATTTT.

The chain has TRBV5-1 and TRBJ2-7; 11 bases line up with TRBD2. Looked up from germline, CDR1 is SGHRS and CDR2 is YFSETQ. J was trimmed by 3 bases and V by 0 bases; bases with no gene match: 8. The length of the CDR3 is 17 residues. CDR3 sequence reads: CASSLALAGGKVYEQYF. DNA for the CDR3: TGCGCCAGCAGCTTGGCCCTAGCGGGAGGTAAGGTCTACGAGCAGTACTTC.

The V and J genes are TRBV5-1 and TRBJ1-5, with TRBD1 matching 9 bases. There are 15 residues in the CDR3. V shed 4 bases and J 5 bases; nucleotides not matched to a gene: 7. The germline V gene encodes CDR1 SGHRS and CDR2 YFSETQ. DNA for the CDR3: TGCGCCAGCAGCCCGTGGACAGGGGCTGATCAGCCCCAGCATTTT. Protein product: CASSPWTGADQPQHF.

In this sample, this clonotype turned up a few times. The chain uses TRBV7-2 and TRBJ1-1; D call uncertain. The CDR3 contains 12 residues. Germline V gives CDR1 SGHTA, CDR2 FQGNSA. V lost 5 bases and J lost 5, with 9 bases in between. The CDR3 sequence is CASSAFRTEAFF. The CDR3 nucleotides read TGTGCCAGCAGCGCCTTTCGGACTGAAGCTTTCTTT.

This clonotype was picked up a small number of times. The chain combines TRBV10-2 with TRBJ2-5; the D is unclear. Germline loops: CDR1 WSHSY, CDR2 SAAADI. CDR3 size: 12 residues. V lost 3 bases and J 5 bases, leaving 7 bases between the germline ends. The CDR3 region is CASSEGLETQYF. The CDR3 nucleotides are TGCGCCAGCAGTGAAGGCCTGGAGACCCAGTACTTC.

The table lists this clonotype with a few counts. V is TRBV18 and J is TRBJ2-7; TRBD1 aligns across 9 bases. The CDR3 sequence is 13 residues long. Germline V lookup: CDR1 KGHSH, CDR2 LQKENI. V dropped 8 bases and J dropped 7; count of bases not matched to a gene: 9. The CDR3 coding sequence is TGTGCCAGCCATACAGGGGGCCTAGGGGAGCAGTACTTC. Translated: CASHTGGLGEQYF.

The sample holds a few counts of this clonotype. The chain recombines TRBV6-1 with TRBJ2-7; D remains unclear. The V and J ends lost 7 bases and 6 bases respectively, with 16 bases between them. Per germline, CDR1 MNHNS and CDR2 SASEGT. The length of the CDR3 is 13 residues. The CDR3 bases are TGTGCCAGCATCGCAGAGGTCCTCGGCGAGCAGTACGTC. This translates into CASIAEVLGEQYV.

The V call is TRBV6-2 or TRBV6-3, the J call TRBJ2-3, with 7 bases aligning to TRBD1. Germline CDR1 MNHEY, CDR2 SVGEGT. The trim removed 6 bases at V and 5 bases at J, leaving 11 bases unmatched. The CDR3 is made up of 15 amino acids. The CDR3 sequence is CASRTSGGRGDTQYF. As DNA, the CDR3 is TGTGCCAGCAGGACCTCAGGGGGTCGGGGAGATACGCAGTATTTT.

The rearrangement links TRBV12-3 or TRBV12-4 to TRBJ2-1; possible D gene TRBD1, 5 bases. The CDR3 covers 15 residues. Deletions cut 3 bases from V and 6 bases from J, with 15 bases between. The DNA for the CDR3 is TGTGCCAGCAGTTTTCAGTGGGGCGCACGCAATGAGCAGTTCTTC. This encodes CASSFQWGARNEQFF.